The present T cell receptor beta chain was sequenced within a study of chemoradiotherapy in HPV16-positive cancers. Study-level background: Candidate HPV-specific clones and shared TCR motifs came from a couple of HPV16-positive patients.

Points on this clone: Its antigen is not known.

Samples were taken several times over chemoradiotherapy. Some clones are missing from TCRdb's copy, which holds only in-frame ones; the method was immunoSEQ multiplex PCR. Of about 29,000 clones in the sample, about nine tenths were seen once. The V end was cut by 4 bases, the J end by 0 bases, with 13 bases between. Germline assignment: CDR1 SGHNT and CDR2 YYREEE (reference sequence). The CDR3 spans 15 residues. General observations from the study: Candidate HPV-specific clones and E7-related TCR motifs grew in tumor during treatment. For HPV16-positive patients, expanding HPV-responsive T cells associated with longer recurrence-free survival.

Material: blood, obtained from a patient who underwent chemoradiotherapy. This chain connects TRBV5-4 to TRBJ1-2, with D uncertain. The TCR originated in a human donor with HPV-associated anogenital cancer. CDR3 in DNA: TGTGCCAGCAGCCGTAACAGTCAAGCTAACTATGGCTACACCTTC. Protein: CASSRNSQANYGYTF.